This TCR beta chain was found in a study of cytomegalovirus exposure and HLA in healthy donors. This CDR3 comprises 16 residues. CDR1 is LNHNV, CDR2 YYDKDF, per germline (reference sequence). V was pared by 0 bases and J by 4 bases, with 13 bases between. PCR employed 60 Vbeta and 13 Jbeta primers. TCRdb's table, derived via immunoSEQ multiplex PCR, lists solely in-frame clones and lacks some. The sample holds roughly 200,000 clones, 70% to 85% seen once. The gene calls are TRBV15 and TRBJ2-1; D remains unclear. This receptor was obtained from a woman aged 30 to 39 in good health and CMV-seropositive. The sequencing sample was made of PBMCs. This chain's CDR3 is CATSRDRKIAYNEQFF. The CDR3 DNA follows: TGTGCCACCAGCAGAGATAGAAAAATTGCATACAATGAGCAGTTCTTC.